These T cell receptor beta chains were read from a single sample in a study of T cells in Graves' hyperthyroidism and ophthalmopathy. TCRdb used MiXCR to reprocess the multiplex PCR reads, holding one entry per CDR3 protein. The sample contains hundreds of thousands of distinct CDR3 sequences, about 14% of which appear only once. The source material was blood. The origin of the receptors is a man over 45 with Graves' ophthalmopathy. Each CDR3 is given with its conserved first and last residue. D genes are given only for firm matches. Rows may omit the clone size; those that give it use once, few, many or a size class.

.	TRBV6-1	TRBJ1-5	many	TGTGCCAGCAGTGAATTACTGGGATCGGGCAATCAGCCCCAGCATTTT	CASSELLGSGNQPQHF
TRBD1	TRBV20-1	TRBJ2-1	many	TGCAGTGTGAGACAGGGGAATTACAATGAGCAGTTCTTC	CSVRQGNYNEQFF
TRBD1	TRBV6-2/TRBV6-3	TRBJ2-7	many	TGTGCCAGCAGTTCCCTGGACAGGGGGCATGAGCAGTACTTC	CASSSLDRGHEQYF
.	TRBV15	TRBJ2-7	many	TGTGCCACCAGCAAGGACGCCTACGAGCAGTACTTC	CATSKDAYEQYF
TRBD1	TRBV6-9	TRBJ2-7	.	TGTGCCAGCAGTTACAACTCAGGGGGCCACGAGCAGTACTTC	CASSYNSGGHEQYF
.	TRBV2	TRBJ1-2	many	TGTGCCAGCGCCAGGTCCCTCGGTGGGGCCGGCTATGGCTACACCTTC	CASARSLGGAGYGYTF
TRBD2	TRBV2	TRBJ2-3	once	TGTGCCAGCACCGCGATAGCGGGAGTACGGGAAGATACGCAGTATTTT	CASTAIAGVREDTQYF
TRBD2	TRBV2	TRBJ2-7	many	TGTGCCAGCACCGCGGGAGGAATCTTACCCTACGAGCAGTACTTC	CASTAGGILPYEQYF
.	TRBV29-1	TRBJ1-3	few	TGCAGCGAACCTCAAGACTCTGGAAACACCATATATTTT	CSEPQDSGNTIYF
TRBD2	TRBV20-1	TRBJ2-1	many	TGCAGTGCGAGGACTAGCGGGAGTGGATCCTACAATGAGCAGTTCTTC	CSARTSGSGSYNEQFF
TRBD1	TRBV5-1	TRBJ1-1	many	TGCGCCAGCAGCCTAGAGGGACAGCAAGCTTTCTTT	CASSLEGQQAFF
TRBD2	TRBV5-1	TRBJ2-1	many	TGCGCCAGCAGCCCGACTAGCGGGAAGGTCGGTGAGCAGTTCTTC	CASSPTSGKVGEQFF
TRBD2	TRBV20-1	TRBJ2-7	many	TGCAGTGCTAGTTGGTCTAGCGGGAGAAGCGGTTACGAGCAGTACTTC	CSASWSSGRSGYEQYF
.	TRBV20-1	TRBJ1-2	.	TGCAGTGACGGCGGCGGCAACTATGGCTACACCTTC	CSDGGGNYGYTF
TRBD1	TRBV12-3/TRBV12-4	TRBJ2-1	.	TGTGCCAGCACCAGACAGGGGTCGGCGTACAATGAGCAGTTCTTC	CASTRQGSAYNEQFF
.	TRBV28	TRBJ2-1	many	TGTGCCAGCAGTTTGGGGCTCTCCAACAATGAGCAGTTCTTC	CASSLGLSNNEQFF
.	TRBV3-1	TRBJ2-3	many	TGTGCCAGCAGCCAAGAAACCCGTTACTCAGATACGCAGTATTTT	CASSQETRYSDTQYF
TRBD2	TRBV27	TRBJ2-3	.	TGTGCCAGCAGTCCGGCGTGGACTAGCGGGGGGTTGGATACGCAGTATTTT	CASSPAWTSGGLDTQYF
.	TRBV6-1	TRBJ1-1	many	TGTGCCAGCAGTGAACAGGGGCTATCGAACACTGAAGCTTTCTTT	CASSEQGLSNTEAFF
.	TRBV2	TRBJ1-2	few	TGTGCCAGCAGTGTAAGAAGGGGATACTATGGCTACACCTTC	CASSVRRGYYGYTF
TRBD2	TRBV18	TRBJ2-7	many	TGTGCCAGCTCACCATCACTAGCGGGAGGCTACGAGCAGTACTTC	CASSPSLAGGYEQYF
TRBD1	TRBV15	TRBJ2-4	.	TGTGCCACCAGCAGAGTCGGGACAGGGAAGACCAAAAACATTCAGTACTTC	CATSRVGTGKTKNIQYF
TRBD2	TRBV20-1	TRBJ2-3	few	TGCAGTGCTAGTCTATTTAGCGGGAAGAGCACAGATACGCAGTATTTT	CSASLFSGKSTDTQYF
.	TRBV6-1	TRBJ1-2	many	TGTGCCAGCAGCCCGATGGCGTCGGAGGGGAATGGCTACACCTTC	CASSPMASEGNGYTF
.	TRBV27	TRBJ2-3	many	TGTGCCAGCGGATTGGGGGATACGCAGTATTTT	CASGLGDTQYF
.	TRBV5-6	TRBJ1-3	many	TGTGCCAGCAGCTCCTCATCCACAGGTGGAAACACCATATATTTT	CASSSSSTGGNTIYF
TRBD1	TRBV28	TRBJ1-1	many	TGTGCCAGCAGTTTAGGGGGACAGGGGTATTCTGAAGCTTTCTTT	CASSLGGQGYSEAFF
.	TRBV19	TRBJ1-1	.	TGTGCCAGTACGCTCGATAGGGACACTGAAGCTTTCTTT	CASTLDRDTEAFF
TRBD2	TRBV7-8	TRBJ2-3	once	TGTGCCAGCAGCACATTCGCGGGACTAGCGGGAATTGGCACAGATACGCAGTATTTT	CASSTFAGLAGIGTDTQYF
.	TRBV10-2	TRBJ2-5	few	TGCGCCAGCAGTGTCGGCTCTCGAGAAGGGACCCAGTACTTC	CASSVGSREGTQYF
.	TRBV5-4	TRBJ2-1	.	TGTGCCAGCAGCGGCCAGGGGCGCAATGAGCAGTTCTTC	CASSGQGRNEQFF